This TCR beta chain is from a study of OX40 agonist ivuxolimab in advanced cancers. For context, the study as a whole: Ivuxolimab was an agonistic, fully human IgG2 monoclonal antibody directed against OX40 (CD134), a costimulatory receptor. Intravenous ivuxolimab was administered to patients every 2 weeks at six dose levels: 0.01, 0.1, 0.3, 1.5, 3 and 10 mg/kg. Peripheral TCRbeta sequencing aimed to test whether ivuxolimab altered TCR sequence diversity and caused clonal T-cell expansion. Among the 50 to 55 dose-escalation patients, around 20 had hepatocellular carcinoma, about 15 melanoma, 9 renal cell carcinoma and 9 head and neck cancer. A male proportion of almost 85% and a mean age of approximately 62 years, ranging from about 20 to 80, were recorded for the dose-escalation cohort. Partial responses were achieved by three dose-escalation patients, of whom one had hepatocellular carcinoma and two had cutaneous melanoma. The paper describes the monotherapy dose-escalation part (N of about 55 patients) of the phase I trial of ivuxolimab. Prior anti-PD-1, anti-PD-L1 or anti-CTLA-4 therapy was permitted, and about two fifths of dose-escalation patients had received checkpoint inhibitors.

General study outcomes and caveats: On average, CD8+ T cells showed more expanded clones than CD4+ T cells after ivuxolimab. Low levels of normalized T-cell clonal expansion were also seen in some patients who did not respond. Antigen specificity was not determined for the clonally expanded peripheral T cells. In the 0.1-3.0 mg/kg groups, partial responders had among the lowest normalized peripheral clonal expansion, particularly in CD8+ T cells. Clonal expansion of both CD4+ and CD8+ blood T cells was observed from baseline to week 6 at doses 0.1 to 3.0 mg/kg.

The trial excluded patients who had a history of autoimmune disease or who were on systemic immunosuppression. Peripheral blood for TCR sequencing was collected from all dose cohorts at baseline, on cycle 4 day 1, and on cycle 7 day 1. The samples were taken from a phase I, first-in-human, multicenter, open-label dose-escalation trial of ivuxolimab. Adults with locally advanced or metastatic melanoma, renal cell, hepatocellular, or head and neck squamous cell carcinoma were enrolled in the trial. Before TCR sequencing, CD4+ T cells and CD8+ T cells from peripheral blood were sorted into separate populations. On this clone: Its antigen specificity is not known. Nothing much larger sits one base from this clone, and base qualities are not available.

CDR1 and CDR2, looked up from the germline V gene, are MDHEN and SYDVKM. V is shortened by 7 bases, J by 9 bases, and the region joining them spans 22 bases. Measured from the cysteine to the phenylalanine, the CDR3 is 16 residues long. Only CDR3 DNA remains: 48 bases, in frame from the first base. Genomic DNA was isolated from the sorted cells so that the TCRbeta CDR3 region could be sequenced. TCRbeta CDR3 regions were sequenced using the immunoSEQ Assay. TCRdb took this table from immuneACCESS and kept in-frame rearrangements with V and J called. Such tables lack part of the clones; where checked against another copy, unresolved V genes explain under half of the gap, and the rest is unexplained. A total of some 78,000 clones appear in this sample, 85% to 90% of them only once. Jointly, the top ten make up under 0.6% of the sample.

In this chain, TRBV28 is recombined with TRBJ1-6; the D gene is possibly TRBD1, with 6 bases matching. The starting material was CD4+ or CD8+ T cells sorted from blood, obtained in a trial of the OX40 agonist ivuxolimab. This sequence originates from an adult with an advanced solid tumor such as melanoma, head and neck, liver or kidney cancer. The nucleotide sequence is given as TGTGCCAGCACTTCTAAGGGGGTCGGTACGTTTTCACCCCTCCACTTT. It is translated as CASTSKGVGTFSPLHF.